This passage covers 20 T cell receptor beta chains from one sample sequenced in a study of regulatory T cells in long-lasting Graves disease. Time point in this sample: newly diagnosed GD, antithyroid drugs for less than 3 months. Generation of the TCR library employed RNA extracted from PBMCs. HTBI primers from iRepertoire and Arm-PCR of CDR3 regions yielded the TCR beta libraries. Each CDR3 protein gets one entry after TCRdb re-called the multiplex PCR reads with MiXCR. The sample has 560,000 or so distinct CDR3 sequences, around 15% seen once. This sample also belongs to another study, concerning T cells in Graves' hyperthyroidism and ophthalmopathy.

The specimen was peripheral blood mononuclear cells (PBMCs), collected at new diagnosis, from a patient treated with antithyroid drugs. The receptors were sampled from a man between 18 and 35 years old with Graves disease.

Ten or more counts support this clonotype. The genes are TRBV27 and TRBJ2-5; TRBD2 might be the D (5 bases). Trimming shortened V by 3 bases and J by 1 base, and 15 bases separated the two germline ends. This CDR3 has 16 amino acids. Germline CDR1 MNHEY, CDR2 SMNVEV (reference sequence). For the CDR3, the DNA is TGTGCCAGCAGTTTGACCCTTGGACTCGGCCAAGAGACCCAGTACTTC. Translated: CASSLTLGLGQETQYF.

The chain uses TRBV20-1 and TRBJ2-2; D is unresolved. Trimming shortened V by 3 bases and J by 3 bases, and 14 bases separated the two germline ends. The CDR3 is 15 residues long. Germline CDR1 reads DFQATT; CDR2 reads SNEGSKA (reference sequence). In DNA, the CDR3 is TGCAGTGCTAGTGATAGAGAGGCTTACACCGGGGAGCTGTTTTTT. Its translation: CSASDREAYTGELFF.

This clonotype was detected ten times or more. The rearrangement uses TRBV7-8 and TRBJ2-7, with 9 positions matching TRBD2. The V gene end was trimmed by 1 base and the J gene end by 2 bases; junction bases not matched to a gene: 3. CDR1 is SGHVS, CDR2 FQNEAQ, per germline. The CDR3 has 15 residues. The CDR3 DNA follows: TGTGCCAGCAGCTTAGAGGCTAGCGGGACCTACGAGCAGTACTTC. It specifies CASSLEASGTYEQYF.

The chain is built from TRBV29-1 and TRBJ2-1; TRBD1 aligns across 10 bases. The CDR3 contains 13 residues. Germline assignment: CDR1 SQVTM and CDR2 ANQGSEA. Germline trimming cut 7 bases from V and 7 bases from J; bases unmatched to any gene: 7. CDR3 residues: CSGGGQGTNEQFF. CDR3 in DNA: TGCAGCGGAGGGGGACAGGGGACGAATGAGCAGTTCTTC.

A few counts support this clonotype. This chain uses TRBV10-3 with TRBJ2-1, with 9 nucleotides matching TRBD1. This CDR3 is 15 amino acids long. Germline values: CDR1 ENHRY, CDR2 SYGVKD. The junction had 3 bases not matched to a gene; V was cut back by 6 bases and J by 0 bases. CDR3 protein: CAIRGQGDSYNEQFF. Here the CDR3 DNA reads TGTGCCATCAGGGGACAGGGAGACTCCTACAATGAGCAGTTCTTC.

The rearrangement joins TRBV18 to TRBJ1-1; 7 nucleotides agree with TRBD1. The ends lost 0 bases at V and 4 bases at J; junction bases unmatched: 5. Germline V gene lookup returns CDR1 KGHSH and CDR2 LQKENI. The CDR3 length is 15 residues. CDR3: CASSPPGGAFTEAFF. The CDR3 DNA follows: TGTGCCAGCTCACCACCAGGGGGCGCCTTCACTGAAGCTTTCTTT.

As regards this clonotype: Being one base from a much bigger clone, this may be a read error. The rearrangement uses TRBV4-1 and TRBJ2-1; a possible D gene is TRBD2 (5 bases). The V gene lost 4 bases and the J gene lost 9 bases, with 16 bases spanning the gap. Germline loops: CDR1 MGHRA, CDR2 YSYEKL. The CDR3 has 14 amino acids. Here the CDR3 reads CASSPGIAAGEQFF. CDR3 nucleotide sequence: TGCGCCAGCAGCCCGGGAATAGCCGCAGGTGAGCAGTTCTTC.

Only a few counts were recorded for this clonotype. The V gene is TRBV13, the J gene TRBJ2-1; 9 bases fit TRBD2. There are 15 residues in the CDR3. The V and J ends lost 5 bases and 4 bases, in that order; junction bases with no gene match: 6. The germline V gene encodes CDR1 PRHDT and CDR2 FYEKMQ (reference sequence). The CDR3 reads CASSPGTSRYNEQFF. As DNA, the CDR3 is TGTGCCAGCAGCCCAGGGACTAGCAGGTACAATGAGCAGTTCTTC.

The CDR3 reads CASSLGLRETQYF. CDR3 bases: TGTGCCAGCAGCTTGGGATTGCGGGAGACCCAGTACTTC. The chain links TRBV7-8 to TRBJ2-1; the D is unclear. With the DNA end fitting TRBJ2-5 better, the J assignment may be wrong. The CDR3 spans 13 residues. Germline CDR1 SGHVS, CDR2 FQNEAQ.

This clonotype occurred many times. The J gene is TRBJ2-7, the V gene TRBV12-3 or TRBV12-4, with 9 positions matching TRBD1. Trimming took 3 bases from V and 2 from J; bases not matched to a gene: 5. The CDR3 contains 15 residues. The CDR3 loop is CASSFSDRGPYEQYF. The DNA for the CDR3 is TGTGCCAGCAGTTTCTCGGACAGGGGCCCCTACGAGCAGTACTTC.

This clonotype was seen ten or more times. The chain links TRBV30 to TRBJ1-1; a possible D gene is TRBD1 (5 bases). This CDR3 has 13 residues. V was pared by 6 bases and J by 1 base, with 12 bases between. Germline V gene data show CDR1 as GTSNPN and CDR2 as SVGIG (reference sequence). The CDR3 nucleotides read TGTGCCTGTGAAAAACAGGAGAACACTGAAGCTTTCTTT. The encoded protein is CACEKQENTEAFF.

This clonotype was detected many times. This chain uses TRBV2 with TRBJ1-2; D is possibly TRBD1 (5 bases). The germline V gene encodes CDR1 SNHLY and CDR2 FYNNEI. Between the trimmed V and J ends, which lost 6 bases and 8 bases, there was a span of 13 bases. This CDR3 spans 12 amino acids. CDR3 sequence (DNA): TGTGCCAGCAGGGGGACTTGGGGCGGCTACACCTTC. It specifies CASRGTWGGYTF.

The rearrangement links TRBV12-3 or TRBV12-4 to TRBJ2-5; D uncertain. The CDR3 extends over 13 amino acids. Between the trimmed V and J ends, which lost 6 bases and 4 bases, there was a span of 12 bases. Here the CDR3 reads CASSSSPSETQYF. The DNA for the CDR3 is TGTGCCAGCAGCTCCAGTCCATCAGAGACCCAGTACTTC.

The chain joins TRBV9 to TRBJ2-1; TRBD1 is a possible D gene (6 bases). V lost 0 bases to trimming and J lost 7 bases, with 11 bases between them. The germline CDR1 and CDR2 sequences are SGDLS and YYNGEE. The CDR3 consists of 14 residues. As DNA, the CDR3 is TGTGCCAGCAGCGTAGCTACAGGGTATAATGAGCAGTTCTTC. Translation gives CASSVATGYNEQFF. Using reference TRBV9 and TRBJ2-1 for the parts outside the CDR3, the full variable domain is DSGVTQTPKHLITATGQRVTLRCSPRSGDLSVYWYQQSLDQGLQFLIQYYNGEERAKGNILERFSAQQFPDLHSELNLSSLELGDSALYFCASSVATGYNEQFFGPGTRLTVL.

In its sample, this clonotype was seen many times. This chain links TRBV11-1 with TRBJ2-1; D is perhaps TRBD1 or TRBD2 (6 bases each). Trimming stripped 5 bases from V and 0 bases from J, with 14 bases between. CDR1 is SGHAT and CDR2 is FQDESV in the germline V gene (reference sequence). This CDR3 has 16 residues. The CDR3 DNA follows: TGTGCCAGCAGCGCCGGAGGGGGAAGCTCCTACAATGAGCAGTTCTTC. Translation: CASSAGGGSSYNEQFF.

This clonotype was detected many times. This rearrangement joins TRBV11-2 to TRBJ2-7; 13 bases are a match to TRBD2. V trimming: 4 bases; J trimming: 2 bases; junction bases outside the gene matches: 8. The V gene's germline CDR1 is SGHAT and CDR2 FQNNGV. The CDR3 sequence is 17 residues long. The CDR3 coding sequence is TGTGCCAGCAGCTGGACGATGGGGACTAGCGGGACCTACGAGCAGTACTTC. Residues: CASSWTMGTSGTYEQYF. Drawing the rest from reference TRBV11-2 and TRBJ2-7, the complete variable domain is EAGVAQSPRYKIIEKRQSVAFWCNPISGHATLYWYQQILGQGPKLLIQFQNNGVVDDSQLPKDRFSAERLKGVDSTLKIQPAKLEDSAVYLCASSWTMGTSGTYEQYFGPGTRLTVT.

This clonotype was counted ten times or more. The gene calls are TRBV12-3 or TRBV12-4 and TRBJ2-5; tentative D call: TRBD2 (6 bases). CDR3 size: 14 residues. V was clipped by 6 bases and J by 7 bases, with 18 bases between them. CDR3: CASRSGLRSGTQYF. CDR3 bases: TGTGCCAGCAGGTCGGGACTCCGGTCAGGGACCCAGTACTTC.

The chain employs TRBV5-6 and TRBJ2-7, with 9 bases identical to TRBD2. The CDR3 extends over 14 amino acids. V dropped 2 bases and J dropped 4; count of bases not matched to a gene: 4. Germline-derived CDR1 and CDR2 are SGHDT and YYEEEE. The CDR3 spells CASSFRGRGYEQYF. Written as DNA, the CDR3 is TGTGCCAGCAGCTTCCGCGGGAGGGGGTACGAGCAGTACTTC.

This chain connects TRBV11-2 to TRBJ2-4; 9 positions match TRBD1. V shed 3 bases, J shed 3 bases, and the junction held 3 bases outside the gene matches. CDR1 and CDR2 (germline): SGHAT, FQNNGV. This CDR3 comprises 15 residues. The DNA of the CDR3 is TGTGCCAGCAGCTTCCGACAGGGGGGCAAAAACATTCAGTACTTC. Its translation: CASSFRQGGKNIQYF.

This clonotype came up once. The rearrangement uses TRBV10-2 and TRBJ2-1, with D perhaps TRBD2 (5 bases). This CDR3 has 14 residues. The germline V gene encodes CDR1 WSHSY and CDR2 SAAADI. Trimming took off 6 bases at V and 0 bases at J, with 9 bases between the two ends. The CDR3 sequence is CASSYGDSYNEQFF. The CDR3 region has the DNA TGCGCCAGCAGCTACGGGGACTCCTACAATGAGCAGTTCTTC.